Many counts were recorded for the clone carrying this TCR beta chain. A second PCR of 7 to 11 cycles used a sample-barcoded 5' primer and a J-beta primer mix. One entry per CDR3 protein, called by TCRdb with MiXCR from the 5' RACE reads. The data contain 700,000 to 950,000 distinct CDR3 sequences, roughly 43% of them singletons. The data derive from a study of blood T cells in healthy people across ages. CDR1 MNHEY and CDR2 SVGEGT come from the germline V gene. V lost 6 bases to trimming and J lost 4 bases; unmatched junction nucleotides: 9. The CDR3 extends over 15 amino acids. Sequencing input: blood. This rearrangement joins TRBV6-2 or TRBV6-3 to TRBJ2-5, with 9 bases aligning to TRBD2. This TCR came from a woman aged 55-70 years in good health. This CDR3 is CASSSLAGLGETQYF. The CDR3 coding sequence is TGTGCCAGCAGCTCCCTAGCGGGATTAGGAGAGACCCAGTACTTC.